Sequencing of this T cell receptor beta chain was carried out in a study of cytomegalovirus exposure and HLA in healthy donors. Worth noting for this clone: Antigen: not known. This CDR3 is also generated by other DNA sequences in the sample.

General study findings and limits: Analyses of presence and absence presupposed an approximately uniform sequencing depth across donors. In vitro, three CMV-associated chains proved specific for CMV antigens.

Looked up from germline, CDR1 is SGHTA and CDR2 is FQGNSA. The CDR3 runs to 14 residues. V was pared by 1 base and J by 3 bases, with 3 bases of the junction left unmatched. Primers: 60 Vbeta forward and 13 Jbeta reverse. Using immunoSEQ multiplex PCR, the repertoire was profiled, and TCRdb retains in-frame clones only, with some absent. The sample has about 160,000 clones; about four fifths are singletons. The V call is TRBV7-2, the J call TRBJ2-7; 7 nucleotides align to TRBD2. The receptor's source is a young man in good health and CMV-seronegative. Sequenced input: PBMCs. For the CDR3, the DNA is TGTGCCAGCAGCTTAGGGAGGGAGGGCTACGAGCAGTACTTC. This codes for CASSLGREGYEQYF.